This T cell receptor (beta chain) stems from a study of cytomegalovirus exposure and HLA in healthy donors. Across the whole study: Genotyping showed less than 85% of roughly 400 donors falling in the Caucasian-associated ancestry cluster.

The CDR3 covers 16 residues. V was shortened by 3 bases and J by 6 bases, with 19 bases between the two germline ends. Germline-derived CDR1 and CDR2 are LGHNA and YNFKEQ. In the PCR, 60 Vbeta and 13 Jbeta primers were used. TCRdb's table, derived via immunoSEQ multiplex PCR, lists solely in-frame clones and lacks some. The repertoire includes 100,000 to 150,000 clones, 72% of them detected once, and around 3.7% sits in the top ten. Concerning this clone: Its antigen is still unknown.

Study conclusions and caveats: In vitro data verified a few CMV-associated chains as specific for CMV antigens. Excluded: some indistinguishable V segments such as TRBV6-2 and TRBV6-3.

The sequence derives from a young man in good health and CMV-seronegative. Sequencing was performed on PBMCs. The V gene is TRBV4-2, the J gene TRBJ2-3; a weak D match, TRBD1 (5 bases). The chain's CDR3 is CASSQTLGVLADTQYF. The CDR3 region has the DNA TGTGCCAGCAGCCAGACGTTAGGGGTTCTGGCGGATACGCAGTATTTT.